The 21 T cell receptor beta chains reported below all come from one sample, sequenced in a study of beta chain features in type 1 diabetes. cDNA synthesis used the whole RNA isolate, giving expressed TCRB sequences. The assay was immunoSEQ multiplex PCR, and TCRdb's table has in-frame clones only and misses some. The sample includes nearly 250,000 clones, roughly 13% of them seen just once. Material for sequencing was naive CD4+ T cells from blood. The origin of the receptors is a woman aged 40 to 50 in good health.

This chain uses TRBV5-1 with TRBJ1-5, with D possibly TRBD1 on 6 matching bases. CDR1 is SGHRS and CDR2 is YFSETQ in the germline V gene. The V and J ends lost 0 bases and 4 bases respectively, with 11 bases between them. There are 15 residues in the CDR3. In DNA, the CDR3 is TGCGCCAGCAGCTTGGAGACAGGCGAAAATCAGCCCCAGCATTTT. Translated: CASSLETGENQPQHF.

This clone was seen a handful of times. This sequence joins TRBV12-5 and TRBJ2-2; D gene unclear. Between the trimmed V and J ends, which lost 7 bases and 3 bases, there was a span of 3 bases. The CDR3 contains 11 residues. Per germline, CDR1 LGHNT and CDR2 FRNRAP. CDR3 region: CASVDTGELFF. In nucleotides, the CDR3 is TGTGCTAGTGTAGACACCGGGGAGCTGTTTTTT.

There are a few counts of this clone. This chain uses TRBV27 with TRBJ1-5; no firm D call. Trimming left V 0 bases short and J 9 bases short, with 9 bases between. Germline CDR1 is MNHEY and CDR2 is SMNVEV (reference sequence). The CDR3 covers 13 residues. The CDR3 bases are TGTGCCAGCAGTTTATCACTAGCCGGGCCCCAGCATTTT. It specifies CASSLSLAGPQHF.

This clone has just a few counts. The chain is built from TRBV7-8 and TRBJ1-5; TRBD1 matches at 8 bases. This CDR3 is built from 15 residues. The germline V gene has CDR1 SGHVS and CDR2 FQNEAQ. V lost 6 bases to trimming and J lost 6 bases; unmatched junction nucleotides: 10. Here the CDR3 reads CASSLRDRRGQPQHF. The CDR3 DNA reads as TGTGCCAGCAGTCTAAGGGACAGGCGGGGTCAGCCCCAGCATTTT.

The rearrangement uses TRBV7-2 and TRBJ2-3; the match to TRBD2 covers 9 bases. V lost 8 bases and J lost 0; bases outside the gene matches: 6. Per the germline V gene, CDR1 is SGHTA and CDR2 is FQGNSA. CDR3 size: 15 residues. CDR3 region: CASRAGGTSTDTQYF. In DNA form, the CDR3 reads TGTGCCAGCCGAGCGGGGGGTACTAGCACAGATACGCAGTATTTT. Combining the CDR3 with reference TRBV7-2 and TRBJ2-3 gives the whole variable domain GAGVSQSPSNKVTEKGKDVELRCDPISGHTALYWYRQSLGQGLEFLIYFQGNSAPDKSGLPSDRFSAERTGGSVSTLTIQRTQQEDSAVYLCASRAGGTSTDTQYFGPGTRLTVL.

CDR3 amino acids: CASSSGTNNQPQHF. The CDR3 DNA follows: TGTGCCAGCAGCTCCGGGACAAACAATCAGCCCCAGCATTTT. V and J are TRBV7-9 and TRBJ1-5, with D possibly TRBD1 on 6 matching bases. The CDR3 is made up of 14 amino acids. The germline gives CDR1 SEHNR, CDR2 FQNEAQ (reference sequence). V lost 4 bases and J lost 3, with 10 bases in between.

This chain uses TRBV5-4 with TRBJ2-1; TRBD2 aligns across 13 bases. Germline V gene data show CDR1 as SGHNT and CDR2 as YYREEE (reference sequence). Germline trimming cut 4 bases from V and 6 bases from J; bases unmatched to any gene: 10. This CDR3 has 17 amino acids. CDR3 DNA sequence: TGTGCCAGCAGCATCCGACTAGCGGGGGGCCATGCCAATGAGCAGTTCTTC. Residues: CASSIRLAGGHANEQFF. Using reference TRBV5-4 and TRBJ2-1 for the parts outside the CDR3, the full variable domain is ETGVTQSPTHLIKTRGQQVTLRCSSQSGHNTVSWYQQALGQGPQFIFQYYREEENGRGNFPPRFSGLQFPNYSSELNVNALELDDSALYLCASSIRLAGGHANEQFFGPGTRLTVL.

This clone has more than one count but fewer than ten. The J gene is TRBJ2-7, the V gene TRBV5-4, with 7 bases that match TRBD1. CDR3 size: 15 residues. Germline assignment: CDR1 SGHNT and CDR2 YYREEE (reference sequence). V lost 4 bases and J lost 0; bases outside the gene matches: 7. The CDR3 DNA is TGTGCCAGCAGCACCGGGACAGCGAGCTCCTACGAGCAGTACTTC. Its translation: CASSTGTASSYEQYF.

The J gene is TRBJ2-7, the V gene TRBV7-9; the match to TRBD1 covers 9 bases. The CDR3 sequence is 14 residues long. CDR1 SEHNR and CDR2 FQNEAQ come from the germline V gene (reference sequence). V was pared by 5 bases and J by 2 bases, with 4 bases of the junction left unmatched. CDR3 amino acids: CASSQWDRAYEQYF. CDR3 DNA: TGTGCCAGCAGCCAATGGGACAGGGCCTACGAGCAGTACTTC.

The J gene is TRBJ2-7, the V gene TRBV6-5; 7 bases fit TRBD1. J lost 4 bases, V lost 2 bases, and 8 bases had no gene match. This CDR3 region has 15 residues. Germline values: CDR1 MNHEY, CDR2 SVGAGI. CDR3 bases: TGTGCCAGCAGTTACAGTGCCGGGACAGAATACGAGCAGTACTTC. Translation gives CASSYSAGTEYEQYF.

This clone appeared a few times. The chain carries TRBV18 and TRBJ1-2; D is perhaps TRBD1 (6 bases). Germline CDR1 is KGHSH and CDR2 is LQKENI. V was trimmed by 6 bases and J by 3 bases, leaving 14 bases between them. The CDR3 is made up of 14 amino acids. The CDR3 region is CASSPTGGDYGYTF. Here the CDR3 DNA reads TGTGCCAGCTCCCCGACAGGAGGCGACTATGGCTACACCTTC.

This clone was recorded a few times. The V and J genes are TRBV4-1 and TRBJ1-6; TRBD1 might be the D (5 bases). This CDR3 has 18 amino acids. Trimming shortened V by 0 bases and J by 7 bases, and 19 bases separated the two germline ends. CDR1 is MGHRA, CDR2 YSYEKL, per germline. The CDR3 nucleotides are TGCGCCAGCAGCCAAGATATGCAGGGCCTGAACCCGAATTCACCCCTCCACTTT. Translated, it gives CASSQDMQGLNPNSPLHF.

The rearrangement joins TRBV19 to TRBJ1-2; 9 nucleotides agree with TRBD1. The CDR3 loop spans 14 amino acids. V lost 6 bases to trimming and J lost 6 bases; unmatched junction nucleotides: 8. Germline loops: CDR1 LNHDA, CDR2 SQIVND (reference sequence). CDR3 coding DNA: TGTGCCAGTAGATCGGGACAGGGAGTCCATGGCTACACCTTC. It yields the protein CASRSGQGVHGYTF.

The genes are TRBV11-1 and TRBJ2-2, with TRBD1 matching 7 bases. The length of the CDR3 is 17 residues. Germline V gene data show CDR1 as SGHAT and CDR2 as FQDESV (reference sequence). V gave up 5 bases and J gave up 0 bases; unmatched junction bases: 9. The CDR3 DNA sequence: TGTGCCAGCAGCCCAGGGGGTCAGGGGACGAACACCGGGGAGCTGTTTTTT. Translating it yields CASSPGGQGTNTGELFF.

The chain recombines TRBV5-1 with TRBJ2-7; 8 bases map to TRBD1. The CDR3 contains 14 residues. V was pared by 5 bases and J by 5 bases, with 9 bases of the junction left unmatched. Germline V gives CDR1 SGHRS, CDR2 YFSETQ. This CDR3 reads CASSRGQGLDEQYF. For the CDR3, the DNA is TGCGCCAGCAGTCGAGGACAGGGTCTGGACGAGCAGTACTTC.

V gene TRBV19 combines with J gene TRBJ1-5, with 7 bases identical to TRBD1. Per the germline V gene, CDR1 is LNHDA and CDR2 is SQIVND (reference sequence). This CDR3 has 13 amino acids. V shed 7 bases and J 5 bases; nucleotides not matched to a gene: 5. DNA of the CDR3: TGTGCCAGTATTAGGGGGCCTCATCAGCCCCAGCATTTT. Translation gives CASIRGPHQPQHF. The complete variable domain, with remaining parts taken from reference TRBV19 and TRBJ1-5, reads DGGITQSPKYLFRKEGQNVTLSCEQNLNHDAMYWYRQDPGQGLRLIYYSQIVNDFQKGDIAEGYSVSREKKESFPLTVTSAQKNPTAFYLCASIRGPHQPQHFGDGTRLSIL.

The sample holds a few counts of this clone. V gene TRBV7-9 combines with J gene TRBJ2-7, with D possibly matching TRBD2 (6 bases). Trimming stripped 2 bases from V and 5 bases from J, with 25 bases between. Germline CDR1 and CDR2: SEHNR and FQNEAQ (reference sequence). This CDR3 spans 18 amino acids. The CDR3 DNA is TGTGCCAGCAGCTTAACCCGCCAGGCTTTCGGGGAGGACAACGAGCAGTACTTC. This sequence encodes CASSLTRQAFGEDNEQYF.

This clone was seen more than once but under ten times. In DNA, the CDR3 is TGTGCCAGCAGTTTAACCAGGGGGCCTGGAAACACCATATATTTT. Translation gives CASSLTRGPGNTIYF. This chain connects TRBV27 to TRBJ1-3, with 8 bases lining up with TRBD1. CDR3 length: 15 residues. V lost 2 bases and J lost 2; bases outside the gene matches: 2. CDR1 is MNHEY and CDR2 is SMNVEV in the germline V gene (reference sequence).

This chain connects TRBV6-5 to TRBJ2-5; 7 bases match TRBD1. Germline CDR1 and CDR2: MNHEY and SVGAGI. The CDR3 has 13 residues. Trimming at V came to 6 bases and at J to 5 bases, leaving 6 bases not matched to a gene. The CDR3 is CASRPGQVETQYF. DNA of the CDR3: TGTGCCAGCAGGCCCGGACAGGTCGAGACCCAGTACTTC.

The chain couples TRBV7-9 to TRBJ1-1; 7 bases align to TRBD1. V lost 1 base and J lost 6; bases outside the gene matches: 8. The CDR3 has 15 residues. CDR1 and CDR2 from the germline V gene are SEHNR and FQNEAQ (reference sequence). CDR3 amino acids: CASSLGTGGRPEAFF. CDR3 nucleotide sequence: TGTGCCAGCAGCTTAGGGACAGGAGGAAGGCCTGAAGCTTTCTTT.

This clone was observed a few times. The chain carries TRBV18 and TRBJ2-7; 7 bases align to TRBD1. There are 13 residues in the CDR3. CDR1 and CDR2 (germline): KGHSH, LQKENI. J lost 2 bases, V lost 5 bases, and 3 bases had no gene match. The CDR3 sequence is CASSRTGAYEQYF. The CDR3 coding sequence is TGTGCCAGCTCAAGGACAGGCGCCTACGAGCAGTACTTC.